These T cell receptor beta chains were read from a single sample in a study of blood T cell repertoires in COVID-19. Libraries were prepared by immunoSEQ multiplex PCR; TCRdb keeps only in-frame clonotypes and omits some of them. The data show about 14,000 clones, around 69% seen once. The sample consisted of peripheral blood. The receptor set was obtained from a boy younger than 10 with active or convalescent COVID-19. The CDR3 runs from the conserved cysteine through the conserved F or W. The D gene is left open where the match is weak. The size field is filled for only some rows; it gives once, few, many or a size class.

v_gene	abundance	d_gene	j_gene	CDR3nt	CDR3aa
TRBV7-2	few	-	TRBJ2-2	TGTGCCAGCAGCCCTACTGGAAAGGGAGGCCTCACCGGGGAGCTGTTTTTT	CASSPTGKGGLTGELFF
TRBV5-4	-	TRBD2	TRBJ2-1	TGTGCCAGCAGTCCGGGGGGCAATGAGCAGTTCTTC	CASSPGGNEQFF
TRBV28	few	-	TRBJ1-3	TGTGCCAGCAGTTTCCAGGGCTCTGGAAACACCATATATTTT	CASSFQGSGNTIYF
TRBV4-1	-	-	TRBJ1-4	TGCGCCAGCGCCCGAGTGGACAGCGCGAATTCGAATGAAAAACTGTTTTTT	CASARVDSANSNEKLFF
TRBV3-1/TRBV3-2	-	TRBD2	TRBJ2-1	TGTGCCAGCAGCCAAGACGGGGGGGGCCTGGGCCGGCTGTTCTTC	CASSQDGGGLGRLFF
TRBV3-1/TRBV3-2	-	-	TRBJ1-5	TGTGCCAGCAGCCAAAGTGGGGCACGGCAGCCCCAGCATTTT	CASSQSGARQPQHF
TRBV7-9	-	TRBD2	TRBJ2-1	TGTGCCAGCAGCTACCCCTTAGCGGGGGGTTACAATGAGCAGTTCTTC	CASSYPLAGGYNEQFF
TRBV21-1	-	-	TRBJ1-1	TGTGCCAGCAGCCCCGGGTGGGCTTTCTTT	CASSPGWAFF
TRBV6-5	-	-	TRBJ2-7	TGTGCCAGCAGTCCCAGCGATGTGGCCTACGAGCAGTACTTC	CASSPSDVAYEQYF
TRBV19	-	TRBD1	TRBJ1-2	TGTGCCAGTAGACCCGACAGGGGAGGACTCTATGGCTACACCTTC	CASRPDRGGLYGYTF
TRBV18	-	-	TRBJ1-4	TGTGCCAGCTCACCCAATATTCAGCAGGGTGGTGAAAAACTGTTTTTT	CASSPNIQQGGEKLFF
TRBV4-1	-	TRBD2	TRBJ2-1	TGCGCCAGCAGCCTGGGGACTAGCGACGTCAATGAGCAGTTCTTC	CASSLGTSDVNEQFF
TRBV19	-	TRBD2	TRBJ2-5	TGTGCCAGTGGACTAGCGGGGGGGGAGACCCAGTACTTC	CASGLAGGETQYF
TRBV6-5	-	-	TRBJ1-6	TGTGCCAGCAGGAGTAATTCACCCCTCCACTTT	CASRSNSPLHF
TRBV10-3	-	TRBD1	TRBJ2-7	TGTGCCATCAGTTTGGGACAGGAGACATCCTACGAGCAGTACTTC	CAISLGQETSYEQYF
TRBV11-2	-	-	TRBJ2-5	TGTGCCAGCAGCTTAGGGCTCAAAGAGACCCAGTACTTC	CASSLGLKETQYF
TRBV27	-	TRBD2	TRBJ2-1	TGTGCCAGCAGTTTTTGGGGCGGGGCTAGCGGGAGGGACAATGAGCAGTTCTTC	CASSFWGGASGRDNEQFF
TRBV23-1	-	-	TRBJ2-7	TGCGCCAGCAGTCAATCGGGCGACAGTTTCGTCTCCTACGAGCAGTACTTC	CASSQSGDSFVSYEQYF
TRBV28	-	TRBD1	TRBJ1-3	TGTGCCAGCAGCCTAATTGACAGGGTCTCTGGAAACACCATATATTTT	CASSLIDRVSGNTIYF
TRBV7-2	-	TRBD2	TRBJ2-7	TGTGCCAGCAGCTTAGAAGTCGGACTAGCGGGAATAAAAGAGCAGTACTTC	CASSLEVGLAGIKEQYF
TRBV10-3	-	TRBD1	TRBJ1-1	TGTGCCATCAGTGGGACAGGGGGCACTGAAGCTTTCTTT	CAISGTGGTEAFF
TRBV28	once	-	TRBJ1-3	TGTGCCAGCAGTTTATTATTTGGGCCAGGTGTTCGAAACACCATATATTTT	CASSLLFGPGVRNTIYF
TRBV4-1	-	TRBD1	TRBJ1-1	TGCGCCACATACGGACAGGGGAACACTGAAGCTTTCTTT	CATYGQGNTEAFF
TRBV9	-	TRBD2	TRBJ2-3	TGTGCCAGCAGCGTAGATTGGCGGGGGGCTGGGGATACGCAGTATTTT	CASSVDWRGAGDTQYF
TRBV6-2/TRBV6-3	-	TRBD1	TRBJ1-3	TGTGCCAGCAGTCCGGACAGGACTGGCTCTGGAAACACCATATATTTT	CASSPDRTGSGNTIYF
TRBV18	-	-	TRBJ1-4	TGTGCCAGCTCACCAAGATTAGATGAAAAACTGTTTTTT	CASSPRLDEKLFF
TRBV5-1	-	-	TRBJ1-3	TGCGCCAGCAGCCAGACTGGACAAGCTGGAAACACCATATATTTT	CASSQTGQAGNTIYF
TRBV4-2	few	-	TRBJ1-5	TGTGCCAGCAGCCAAGACTGGGAGGCCAATCAGCCCCAGCATTTT	CASSQDWEANQPQHF
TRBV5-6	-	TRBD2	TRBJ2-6	TGTGCCAGCAGCTTGGAGTTGGGAGGGAGCTCTGGGGCCAACGTCCTGACTTTC	CASSLELGGSSGANVLTF
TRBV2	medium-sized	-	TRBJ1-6	TGTGCCAGCAGCATACGAGTTAGACAATCGCCCCTCCACTTT	CASSIRVRQSPLHF
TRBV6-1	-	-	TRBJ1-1	TGTGCCAGCAGTGAAGGACAGGTTTACACTGAAGCTTTCTTT	CASSEGQVYTEAFF
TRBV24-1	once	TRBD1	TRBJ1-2	TGTGCCACCAGTGACCCGGACAGGCGCCTAGCTAACTATGGCTACACCTTC	CATSDPDRRLANYGYTF
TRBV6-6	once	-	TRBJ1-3	TGTGCCAGCAGTTATTCTCAGGTCTCTGGAAACACCATATATTTT	CASSYSQVSGNTIYF